Detailed here is one TCR beta chain. Its antigen is undetermined. Sequenced material consisted of expressed TCRB transcripts (all of the isolated RNA was reverse transcribed). Measured with immunoSEQ multiplex PCR; TCRdb has only the in-frame clones, and not every one. The sample holds 680,000 or so clones, roughly 13% seen once. This specimen belongs to a study of beta chain features in type 1 diabetes. Broader study findings: PCR might favor shorter templates, equally in patients and controls. All four CD4+ subsets from Type 1 diabetes patients carried moderately but significantly shorter TCRB CDR3s.

The source of this sequence is a man younger than 35 with type 1 diabetes. The sequenced sample was naive CD4+ T cells from blood.

The CDR3 region has the DNA TGCGCCAGCAGAGGCGTTGTTGGAGGTCCGGGGGACGAGCAGTACTTC. This codes for CASRGVVGGPGDEQYF. The V call is TRBV5-1, the J call TRBJ2-7, with D possibly being TRBD2 (6 bases). CDR3 length equals 16 residues. Trimming cost V 5 bases and J 5 bases, with 23 bases left between them. CDR1 is SGHRS, CDR2 YFSETQ, per germline.